This T cell receptor (beta chain) was found in a study of Graves' ophthalmopathy and Graves' hyperthyroidism. Whole-study results and caveats: Most expanded clonotypes from thyroid (those above 0.001 frequency) were also found in blood.

Losses at the gene ends were 3 bases for V and 5 bases for J; bases not matched to a gene: 6. Germline V gene lookup returns CDR1 SQVTM and CDR2 ANQGSEA. The CDR3 runs 13 residues. Comments on this clonotype: What it binds is not known.

Stable hyperthyroidism meant no progression to ophthalmopathy within 18 months of follow-up. Amplified TCR beta CDR3 regions were obtained using RNA transcripts as template. Second-round multiplex PCR came after a first-round RT-PCR that employed HTBI primers. TCRdb redid the calling of the multiplex PCR reads with MiXCR, one entry per CDR3 protein. The table includes about 370,000 distinct CDR3 sequences, about a sixth detected once. The rearrangement joins TRBV29-1 to TRBJ1-2, with 7 bases lining up with TRBD1. Sequenced sample: peripheral blood. This TCR came from an adult woman with stable Graves' hyperthyroidism. Here the CDR3 DNA reads TGCAGCGTTGAGGGAGACAGGGTGTATGGCTACACCTTC. Translation: CSVEGDRVYGYTF.